The sequence of this TCR beta chain was determined in a study of cytomegalovirus exposure and HLA in healthy donors. Whole-study context: 81% of 398 genotyped donors fell in the Caucasian-associated ancestry cluster. Overall study findings and caveats: In the analysis, some V segments, TRBV6-2 and TRBV6-3 included, were excluded as indistinguishable. Trimming of TCR beta V- and J-genes showed a link, identified in a later analysis, to a missense DCLRE1C variant. Donor immune exposure was known only as CMV serostatus.

Primers: 60 Vbeta forward and 13 Jbeta reverse. Clones were read by immunoSEQ multiplex PCR, and TCRdb kept only the in-frame ones, dropping some. The table includes 150,000 or so clones, around 78% detected once. Trimming shortened V by 2 bases and J by 1 base, and 11 bases separated the two germline ends. There are 15 residues in the CDR3. Per germline, CDR1 LNHDA and CDR2 SQIVND (reference sequence). This clone was observed a handful of times. Its target is not known. J is TRBJ1-1 and V is TRBV19; unclear D gene. Sequences were obtained from PBMCs. The TCR originated in a man aged 35-49 years in good health and CMV-seronegative. CDR3 nucleotide sequence: TGTGCCAGTAGTATAAGAGGAGGGTCGAACACTGAAGCTTTCTTT. As protein: CASSIRGGSNTEAFF.